A selection of T cell receptor beta chains follows, all from one sample in a study of blood T cell repertoires in COVID-19. Some clones are missing from TCRdb's copy, which holds only in-frame ones; the method was immunoSEQ multiplex PCR. The sample lists about 250,000 clones; about 88% were seen once. Material for sequencing was PBMCs or T cells enriched from blood (not recorded which). Receptors were obtained from a woman in her forties or fifties who had recovered from COVID-19. Each CDR3 is given with its conserved first and last residue. Each record gives: clone size, D gene, J gene, V gene, CDR3 protein, CDR3 DNA. The D gene is left open where the match is weak. The size of a clone is reported for some rows only, either as once, few or many, or as a class for expanded clones.

NA | TRBD2 | TRBJ2-1 | TRBV7-3 | CASSPTAGGMYNEQFF | TGTGCCAGCAGCCCGACAGCGGGAGGTATGTACAATGAGCAGTTCTTC
NA | TRBD2 | TRBJ2-1 | TRBV7-2 | CASSLRTSGMNEQFF | TGTGCCAGCAGCCTCCGGACTAGCGGTATGAATGAGCAGTTCTTC
NA | NA | TRBJ2-7 | TRBV27 | CASSDRQLYEQYF | TGTGCCAGCAGCGACCGACAGCTCTACGAGCAGTACTTC
NA | TRBD2 | TRBJ2-3 | TRBV30 | CAWSKGSGSSTDTQYF | TGTGCCTGGAGTAAGGGTAGCGGGAGTTCCACAGATACGCAGTATTTT
NA | NA | TRBJ1-2 | TRBV24-1 | CATSDPNRVAGYTF | TGTGCCACCAGTGACCCAAACAGGGTTGCTGGCTACACCTTC
NA | NA | TRBJ2-1 | TRBV5-1 | CASSQRVGAYNEQFF | TGCGCCAGCAGCCAGCGGGTGGGCGCCTACAATGAGCAGTTCTTC
NA | TRBD1 | TRBJ1-1 | TRBV12-3/TRBV12-4 | CASSWDRGTEAFF | TGTGCCAGCAGTTGGGACAGGGGTACTGAAGCTTTCTTT
NA | NA | TRBJ1-5 | TRBV7-2 | CASSFNDQPQHF | TGTGCCAGCAGCTTTAATGATCAGCCCCAGCATTTT
NA | NA | TRBJ1-1 | TRBV14 | CASSQQGYTEAFF | TGTGCCAGCAGCCAACAGGGTTACACTGAAGCTTTCTTT
NA | NA | TRBJ2-7 | TRBV5-8 | CASSLLGGHYEQYF | TGTGCCAGCAGCTTGCTCGGGGGGCACTACGAGCAGTACTTC
NA | TRBD2 | TRBJ2-7 | TRBV18 | CASSPPRLAGINEQYF | TGTGCCAGCTCACCACCGAGACTAGCGGGAATCAACGAGCAGTACTTC
NA | NA | TRBJ2-5 | TRBV10-2 | CASRGLAIGETQYF | TGCGCCAGCAGGGGACTCGCTATAGGGGAGACCCAGTACTTC
NA | TRBD1 | TRBJ1-6 | TRBV6-5 | CASSPFGTDNSPLHF | TGTGCCAGCAGTCCATTCGGGACAGATAATTCACCCCTCCACTTT
NA | NA | TRBJ2-1 | TRBV20-1 | CSANPVRGQFF | TGCAGTGCGAATCCAGTCCGGGGGCAGTTCTTC
NA | NA | TRBJ1-5 | TRBV15 | CATSRDRGHNQPQHF | TGTGCCACCAGCAGAGACAGGGGACACAATCAGCCCCAGCATTTT
NA | NA | TRBJ1-3 | TRBV19 | CASSDSGLSSGNTIYF | TGTGCCAGTAGTGATTCAGGCCTCAGCTCTGGAAACACCATATATTTT
NA | TRBD1 | TRBJ1-5 | TRBV28 | CASRVGQGNQPQHF | TGTGCCAGCAGAGTTGGACAGGGGAATCAGCCCCAGCATTTT
NA | NA | TRBJ1-1 | TRBV29-1 | CSVVPGLRNTEAFF | TGCAGCGTTGTACCGGGACTCCGGAACACTGAAGCTTTCTTT
NA | NA | TRBJ2-3 | TRBV11-3 | CASSLGQSTDTQYF | TGTGCCAGCAGCTTAGGACAGAGCACAGATACGCAGTATTTT
once | TRBD2 | TRBJ2-7 | TRBV7-9 | CASSLSVTSGKQQYF | TGTGCCAGCAGCTTATCTGTGACTAGCGGGAAGCAGCAGTACTTC
NA | NA | TRBJ1-5 | TRBV6-5 | CASSRTGLNQPQHF | TGTGCCAGCAGCCGCACAGGGCTCAATCAGCCCCAGCATTTT
once | TRBD2 | TRBJ2-1 | TRBV6-5 | CASSYSGGRASNEQFF | TGTGCCAGCAGTTACTCCGGCGGGAGGGCCTCCAATGAGCAGTTCTTC
NA | TRBD2 | TRBJ2-7 | TRBV7-2 | CASSYRAGGPSGSHYEQYF | TGTGCCAGCAGCTATAGAGCGGGAGGGCCCTCTGGCTCCCACTACGAGCAGTACTTC
NA | NA | TRBJ2-2 | TRBV9 | CASSVGVAGELFF | TGTGCCAGCAGCGTAGGCGTTGCCGGGGAGCTGTTTTTT
NA | NA | TRBJ2-1 | TRBV19 | CASSIPYSYNEQFF | TGTGCCAGTAGTATCCCCTACTCCTACAATGAGCAGTTCTTC
NA | TRBD1 | TRBJ1-1 | TRBV7-2 | CASSFDRGDTEAFF | TGTGCCAGCAGCTTCGACAGGGGGGACACTGAAGCTTTCTTT
NA | TRBD1 | TRBJ2-5 | TRBV4-2 | CASSQRTGPQETQYF | TGTGCCAGCAGCCAAAGGACAGGGCCACAAGAGACCCAGTACTTC
NA | NA | TRBJ1-2 | TRBV28 | CASNSLRGYTF | TGTGCCAGCAACAGTCTCCGAGGCTACACCTTC
NA | NA | TRBJ1-1 | TRBV6-1 | CASSETHKNTEAFF | TGTGCCAGCAGTGAAACCCACAAGAACACTGAAGCTTTCTTT
NA | TRBD1 | TRBJ1-5 | TRBV28 | CGIRSATGDQPQHF | TGTGGGATTAGGTCTGCGACAGGGGATCAGCCCCAGCATTTT
once | NA | TRBJ1-5 | TRBV19 | CASSIDQQTFQPQHF | TGTGCCAGTAGTATAGATCAACAGACGTTTCAGCCCCAGCATTTT
NA | NA | TRBJ1-4 | TRBV3-1/TRBV3-2 | CASSQVPGGWVSEKLFF | TGTGCCAGCAGCCAAGTCCCGGGGGGATGGGTGAGTGAAAAACTGTTTTTT
NA | NA | TRBJ2-3 | TRBV28 | CASTSGFTDTQYF | TGTGCCAGCACCTCGGGATTCACAGATACGCAGTATTTT
NA | NA | TRBJ2-7 | TRBV7-9 | CASSAGQYSSYEQYF | TGTGCCAGCAGCGCGGGACAGTACAGCTCCTACGAGCAGTACTTC
few | NA | TRBJ1-5 | TRBV7-2 | CASSLERETAGLSNQPQHF | TGTGCCAGCAGCTTAGAGCGGGAAACGGCAGGGCTTAGCAATCAGCCCCAGCATTTT
few | NA | TRBJ1-2 | TRBV7-8 | CASSLGSGGHYGYTF | TGTGCCAGCAGCTTAGGGTCAGGAGGACACTATGGCTACACCTTC
NA | NA | TRBJ1-1 | TRBV20-1 | CSARGSGIGFF | TGCAGTGCTAGAGGTTCCGGGATCGGTTTCTTT
NA | NA | TRBJ1-5 | TRBV7-2 | CASSLESFQPQHF | TGTGCCAGCAGCTTAGAGAGTTTCCAGCCCCAGCATTTT
NA | TRBD2 | TRBJ2-1 | TRBV7-7 | CASSSGIAGYNEQFF | TGTGCTAGCAGCTCCGGTATAGCGGGATACAATGAGCAGTTCTTC
NA | TRBD1 | TRBJ1-6 | TRBV27 | CASTNRGQSSYNSPLHF | TGTGCCAGCACAAACAGGGGCCAAAGCTCCTATAATTCACCCCTCCACTTT
NA | TRBD1 | TRBJ2-5 | TRBV18 | CASSPTGGSEETQYF | TGTGCCAGCTCACCTACAGGGGGCAGTGAAGAGACCCAGTACTTC